A single sample is the source of the 27 T cell receptor beta chains below, sequenced in a study of blood T cell repertoires in COVID-19. Assay used: immunoSEQ multiplex PCR; TCRdb lists only in-frame clones, some missing. Here the sample spans over 150,000 clones, about 80% being singletons. The sequenced material came from peripheral blood. The receptor set was obtained from a woman aged 60-70 years with COVID-19, enrolled during active disease.

The rearrangement uses TRBV7-9 and TRBJ1-2; possible D gene TRBD1, 6 bases. Per the germline V gene, CDR1 is SEHNR and CDR2 is FQNEAQ (reference sequence). The CDR3 loop spans 14 amino acids. Deletions cut 5 bases from V and 8 bases from J, with 18 bases between. CDR3 nucleotide sequence: TGTGCCAGCAGCGCGGACAGCGCCCGGCGAGGCTACACCTTC. It encodes CASSADSARRGYTF.

V usage is TRBV14 and J usage is TRBJ1-2; D not resolved. The germline V gene has CDR1 SGHDN and CDR2 FVKESK. This CDR3 contains 13 residues. Trimming cost V 0 bases and J 7 bases, with 9 bases left between them. For the CDR3, the DNA is TGTGCCAGCAGCCAAGAGCAGTTGTTTGGCTACACCTTC. Translating gives CASSQEQLFGYTF. The complete variable domain, with remaining parts taken from reference TRBV14 and TRBJ1-2, reads EAGVTQFPSHSVIEKGQTVTLRCDPISGHDNLYWYRRVMGKEIKFLLHFVKESKQDESGMPNNRFLAERTGGTYSTLKVQPAELEDSGVYFCASSQEQLFGYTFGSGTRLTVV.

This chain links TRBV7-9 with TRBJ1-2; D might be TRBD1 (6 bases). CDR3 length: 15 residues. CDR1 SEHNR and CDR2 FQNEAQ come from the germline V gene (reference sequence). V gave up 1 base and J gave up 8 bases, with 17 bases separating them. The CDR3 here is CASSLGQAPFVGYTF. The CDR3 DNA reads as TGTGCCAGCAGCTTAGGACAGGCCCCGTTCGTCGGCTACACCTTC.

This clone was counted a few times. The chain links TRBV7-9 to TRBJ2-3; 8 bases line up with TRBD2. The CDR3 runs 14 residues. With V trimmed by 1 base and J by 5 bases, 2 bases remained unmatched. Germline CDR1 and CDR2: SEHNR and FQNEAQ (reference sequence). CDR3 bases: TGTGCCAGCAGCTTAGAACTAGCGGTAGATACGCAGTATTTT. As protein: CASSLELAVDTQYF.

This clone showed up just once. J is TRBJ1-3 and V is TRBV2; unclear D gene. V lost 8 bases, J lost 0 bases, and 8 bases lay in between. CDR1 SNHLY and CDR2 FYNNEI come from the germline V gene. The CDR3 sequence is 13 residues long. This CDR3 is CASFSSSGNTIYF. The CDR3, as DNA: TGTGCCAGCTTCTCGAGCTCTGGAAACACCATATATTTT.

The CDR3 protein is CASSAGTGAGVNTEAFF. CDR3 bases: TGTGCCAGTAGTGCCGGGACAGGAGCAGGGGTTAACACTGAAGCTTTCTTT. J is TRBJ1-1 and V is TRBV19; TRBD1 matches at 8 bases. The CDR3 is made up of 17 amino acids. V was pared by 5 bases and J by 2 bases, with 13 bases of the junction left unmatched. Looked up from germline, CDR1 is LNHDA and CDR2 is SQIVND (reference sequence).

This sequence joins TRBV5-1 and TRBJ1-1; tentatively, D is TRBD1 (6 bases). The CDR3 has 15 residues. Trimming removed 4 bases at V and 5 bases at J, with 18 bases between. Germline V gives CDR1 SGHRS, CDR2 YFSETQ. The chain's CDR3 is CASSVEDSRKTEAFF. The CDR3 nucleotides are TGCGCCAGCAGCGTTGAGGACAGTCGGAAGACTGAAGCTTTCTTT.

The chain joins TRBV4-1 to TRBJ2-1; TRBD2 matches 8 bases. V was clipped by 3 bases and J by 2 bases; unmatched bases: 9. CDR1 is MGHRA, CDR2 YSYEKL, per germline. This CDR3 region has 17 residues. CDR3 sequence (DNA): TGCGCCAGCAGCCACCGAGACCGACTAGCGACCTACAATGAGCAGTTCTTC. It encodes CASSHRDRLATYNEQFF.

This chain connects TRBV10-1 to TRBJ2-3, with 9 bases identical to TRBD2. Germline CDR1 is WNHNN and CDR2 is SYGVQD (reference sequence). V lost 0 bases, J lost 2 bases, and 6 bases stayed unmatched. CDR3 length: 17 residues. The DNA of the CDR3 is TGCGCCAGCAGTGAGTCGACAGCGGGGGGCAACACAGATACGCAGTATTTT. Translation gives CASSESTAGGNTDTQYF.

This clone was seen a single time. V usage is TRBV5-1 and J usage is TRBJ2-2, with TRBD1 matching 9 bases. There are 14 residues in the CDR3. V lost 7 bases to trimming and J lost 4 bases; unmatched junction nucleotides: 5. Germline-derived CDR1 and CDR2 are SGHRS and YFSETQ. The CDR3 spells CASLRDRATGELFF. The CDR3, as DNA: TGCGCCAGCCTTCGGGACAGGGCCACCGGGGAGCTGTTTTTT.

This chain uses TRBV5-1 with TRBJ2-1; D unresolved. The germline V and J ends were trimmed by 1 base and 13 bases, with 12 bases remaining between them. Germline V CDR1 and CDR2: SGHRS, YFSETQ. The CDR3 is made up of 12 amino acids. In nucleotides, the CDR3 is TGCGCCAGCAGCTTGACGCAAGCAACCCAGTTCTTC. It codes for CASSLTQATQFF.

The genes are TRBV4-1 and TRBJ1-6; 8 positions match TRBD1. The germline V gene encodes CDR1 MGHRA and CDR2 YSYEKL. This CDR3 contains 18 residues. V shed 1 base, J shed 5 bases, and the junction held 10 bases outside the gene matches. CDR3: CASSQVGGGTGNNSPLHF. DNA of the CDR3: TGCGCCAGCAGCCAAGTGGGGGGCGGGACAGGCAATAATTCACCCCTCCACTTT.

The chain carries TRBV24-1 and TRBJ2-1, with 14 bases that match TRBD2. V lost 5 bases to trimming and J lost 2 bases; unmatched junction nucleotides: 7. The CDR3 has 18 amino acids. The V gene's germline CDR1 is KGHDR and CDR2 SFDVKD. The CDR3: CATSVGTSGGKAYNEQFF. The CDR3 DNA sequence: TGTGCCACCAGTGTAGGGACTAGCGGGGGTAAAGCCTACAATGAGCAGTTCTTC.

The chain combines TRBV7-8 with TRBJ1-2; the match to TRBD1 covers 7 bases. The J segment lost 6 bases and the V segment lost 4 bases, leaving 8 bases of the junction unmatched. The CDR3 has 14 residues. Germline assignment: CDR1 SGHVS and CDR2 FQNEAQ. CDR3 residues: CASSYEGGVDGYTF. The CDR3 coding sequence is TGTGCCAGCAGCTATGAAGGGGGCGTCGATGGCTACACCTTC.

This rearrangement joins TRBV9 to TRBJ1-1; perhaps TRBD1 as D (5 bases). The CDR3 length is 16 residues. Trimming stripped 3 bases from V and 1 base from J, with 16 bases between. Germline-derived CDR1 and CDR2 are SGDLS and YYNGEE. In DNA form, the CDR3 reads TGTGCCAGCAGCGCCGTCGCCTTCCAGGGGAACACTGAAGCTTTCTTT. Translating it yields CASSAVAFQGNTEAFF.

The V and J genes are TRBV5-1 and TRBJ1-2; a weak D match, TRBD1 (6 bases). Germline-derived CDR1 and CDR2 are SGHRS and YFSETQ. This CDR3 comprises 13 residues. The V gene lost 0 bases and the J gene lost 8 bases, with 11 bases spanning the gap. Here the CDR3 reads CASSLEGTLGYTF. CDR3 in DNA: TGCGCCAGCAGCTTGGAAGGGACATTAGGCTACACCTTC.

V usage is TRBV5-4 and J usage is TRBJ1-1; 7 positions match TRBD1. Germline V gives CDR1 SGHNT, CDR2 YYREEE (reference sequence). CDR3 length: 17 residues. Losses at the gene ends were 0 bases for V and 4 bases for J; bases not matched to a gene: 12. This CDR3 is CASSLGGGQRGVTEAFF. The CDR3 nucleotides are TGTGCCAGCAGCTTGGGAGGGGGACAGAGGGGCGTCACTGAAGCTTTCTTT.

J is TRBJ2-1 and V is TRBV19; possibly TRBD2 for D (5 bases). The germline V gene has CDR1 LNHDA and CDR2 SQIVND (reference sequence). Trimming took 5 bases from V and 6 from J, leaving 14 bases between them. This CDR3 spans 14 amino acids. CDR3 region: CASSLAFGVNEQFF. In DNA, the CDR3 is TGTGCCAGTAGTCTGGCCTTCGGGGTCAATGAGCAGTTCTTC.

Notes on this clone: Other DNA sequences in this specimen translate into the identical CDR3. J is TRBJ1-1 and V is TRBV7-9, with 8 positions matching TRBD1. V was pared by 5 bases and J by 6 bases, with 5 bases of the junction left unmatched. The CDR3 totals 13 residues. The V gene's germline CDR1 is SEHNR and CDR2 FQNEAQ (reference sequence). In DNA, the CDR3 is TGTGCCAGCAGCCCTACAGGGGGACCTGAAGCTTTCTTT. Translation gives CASSPTGGPEAFF.

The chain has TRBV18 and TRBJ2-4; 8 bases are a match to TRBD1. The germline gives CDR1 KGHSH, CDR2 LQKENI. The CDR3 covers 15 residues. The V and J ends lost 3 bases and 3 bases, in that order; junction bases with no gene match: 4. CDR3 DNA sequence: TGTGCCAGCTCACCCCAGGGGGCTATCAAAAACATTCAGTACTTC. Its protein product is CASSPQGAIKNIQYF.

The chain has TRBV11-1 and TRBJ2-7, with D tentatively TRBD1 (6 bases). V lost 2 bases to trimming and J lost 9 bases, with 11 bases between them. The CDR3 contains 12 residues. Per germline, CDR1 SGHAT and CDR2 FQDESV (reference sequence). The CDR3 loop is CASSLHRGGQYF. The CDR3 nucleotides are TGTGCCAGCAGCTTACACCGAGGGGGGCAGTACTTC.

The table lists this clone with a few counts. The rearrangement joins TRBV6-5 to TRBJ1-6; the match to TRBD1 covers 10 bases. V lost 6 bases, J lost 7 bases, and 6 bases stayed unmatched. The CDR3 spans 15 residues. Germline CDR1 is MNHEY and CDR2 is SVGAGI. CDR3 coding DNA: TGTGCCAGCAGGACGACAGGGGGCGGAAATTCACCCCTCCACTTT. Protein: CASRTTGGGNSPLHF.

This clone was recorded only once. V usage is TRBV5-1 and J usage is TRBJ1-4; D uncertain. Germline CDR1 is SGHRS and CDR2 is YFSETQ. Trimming stripped 0 bases from V and 3 bases from J, with 3 bases between. The CDR3 is made up of 13 amino acids. The CDR3 protein is CASSLGPNEKLFF. The DNA for the CDR3 is TGCGCCAGCAGCTTGGGGCCTAATGAAAAACTGTTTTTT.

The chain joins TRBV9 to TRBJ1-1, with a possible D match to TRBD1 (5 bases). V was trimmed by 8 bases and J by 5 bases, leaving 16 bases between them. The germline CDR1 and CDR2 sequences are SGDLS and YYNGEE. The CDR3 has 13 residues. The CDR3 sequence: CASQGLGKTEAFF. The CDR3 DNA reads TGTGCCAGTCAGGGCTTGGGGAAAACTGAAGCTTTCTTT.

The rearrangement uses TRBV5-1 and TRBJ1-1; D is unclear. Germline V gene lookup returns CDR1 SGHRS and CDR2 YFSETQ. The CDR3 totals 15 residues. Trimming stripped 1 base from V and 1 base from J, with 11 bases between. CDR3 sequence: CASSLSRLRNTEAFF. The CDR3 DNA follows: TGCGCCAGCAGCTTGAGCAGGTTGAGGAACACTGAAGCTTTCTTT. Full variable domain (missing parts from reference TRBV5-1 and TRBJ1-1): KAGVTQTPRYLIKTRGQQVTLSCSPISGHRSVSWYQQTPGQGLQFLFEYFSETQRNKGNFPGRFSGRQFSNSRSEMNVSTLELGDSALYLCASSLSRLRNTEAFFGQGTRLTVV.

The chain is built from TRBV12-3 or TRBV12-4 and TRBJ2-1, with D unclear. The CDR3 is 13 amino acids. With 3 bases removed from V and 3 bases from J, the gap between germline ends came to 6 bases. The CDR3 nucleotides are TGTGCCAGCAGTTTGCCAGGCTACAATGAGCAGTTCTTC. Translated, it gives CASSLPGYNEQFF.

This clone was seen a handful of times. V gene TRBV3-1 (or the pseudogene TRBV3-2) combines with J gene TRBJ2-1; TRBD2 is a possible D gene (6 bases). The germline V and J ends were trimmed by 3 bases and 0 bases, with 9 bases remaining between them. The CDR3 has 15 amino acids. Germline V gene data show CDR1 as LGHDT and CDR2 as YNNKEL (reference sequence). DNA of the CDR3: TGTGCCAGCAGCCAGTCCGGGAGCTCCTACAATGAGCAGTTCTTC. Amino acid sequence: CASSQSGSSYNEQFF.